This entry lists 17 T cell receptor beta chains sequenced from one sample in a study of regulatory T cells in long-lasting Graves disease. Stated time point: newly diagnosed GD, antithyroid drugs for less than 3 months. PBMC RNA served as the TCR library source. iRepertoire HTBI primers and Arm-PCR of CDR3 regions built TCR beta libraries. In TCRdb, the multiplex PCR reads were re-called with MiXCR into one record per CDR3 protein. Of around 500,000 distinct CDR3 sequences listed, approximately 12% were seen once; the top ten hold about 9.1%. This same sample was also taken into another study, of T cells in Graves' hyperthyroidism and ophthalmopathy.

The sample was peripheral blood mononuclear cells (PBMCs), taken at new diagnosis, from a patient treated with antithyroid drugs. The receptors originated from a man aged 30 to 39 with Graves disease.

The chain carries TRBV20-1 and TRBJ2-3; TRBD2 aligns across 12 bases. Trimming removed 2 bases from V and 5 bases from J; junction bases left unmatched: 2. CDR3 length equals 14 residues. The V gene's germline CDR1 is DFQATT and CDR2 SNEGSKA (reference sequence). The CDR3 here is CSARLAGGGDTQYF. In nucleotides, the CDR3 is TGCAGTGCTAGACTAGCGGGGGGGGGAGATACGCAGTATTTT.

The chain recombines TRBV4-1 with TRBJ1-2; 8 bases map to TRBD1. Per the germline V gene, CDR1 is MGHRA and CDR2 is YSYEKL. The V segment lost 4 bases and the J segment 5 bases; nucleotides outside the gene matches: 9. The CDR3 runs to 15 residues. The CDR3 DNA follows: TGCGCCAGCAGCCCGGCCCCGGGACAGGATTATGGCTACACCTTC. It is translated as CASSPAPGQDYGYTF.

This clonotype has a count of ten or more. This chain links TRBV6-2 or TRBV6-3 with TRBJ2-7; the D gene is possibly TRBD2 (5 bases). Trimming removed 5 bases at V and 0 bases at J, with 20 bases between. This CDR3 is built from 17 residues. CDR1 is MNHEY and CDR2 is SVGEGT in the germline V gene. CDR3 amino acids: CASSEFISGRSSYEQYF. As DNA, the CDR3 is TGTGCCAGCAGTGAATTTATAAGCGGTCGGAGCTCCTACGAGCAGTACTTC.

The chain links TRBV29-1 to TRBJ2-7, with TRBD2 identical over 10 bases. With V trimmed by 3 bases and J by 5 bases, 4 bases remained unmatched. Germline lookup yields CDR1 SQVTM and CDR2 ANQGSEA. This CDR3 has 13 residues. Written as DNA, the CDR3 is TGCAGCGTTGACCTAGCGGGAGCTCACGAGCAGTACTTC. Its protein is CSVDLAGAHEQYF.

The genes are TRBV29-1 and TRBJ2-1; 9 bases align to TRBD2. CDR1 and CDR2 from the germline V gene are SQVTM and ANQGSEA. The V segment lost 4 bases and the J segment 1 base; nucleotides outside the gene matches: 8. The CDR3 is made up of 16 amino acids. In DNA, the CDR3 is TGCAGCGTTGTGCCCCCAGCGGGAGGTTCCTACAATGAGCAGTTCTTC. Amino acid sequence: CSVVPPAGGSYNEQFF.

This clonotype was counted many times. This rearrangement joins TRBV27 to TRBJ2-1, with TRBD1 matching 11 bases. V was pared by 2 bases and J by 4 bases, with 7 bases of the junction left unmatched. This CDR3 comprises 17 residues. From germline, CDR1 is MNHEY and CDR2 SMNVEV (reference sequence). CDR3 sequence: CASSLEAGTGGYNEQFF. In DNA, the CDR3 is TGTGCCAGCAGTTTAGAAGCCGGGACAGGGGGTTACAATGAGCAGTTCTTC.

Many counts were recorded for this clonotype. V and J are TRBV7-2 and TRBJ1-1, with a tentative D call TRBD1 (5 bases). The CDR3 covers 11 residues. Trimming shortened V by 4 bases and J by 11 bases, and 11 bases separated the two germline ends. In germline, CDR1 is SGHTA, CDR2 FQGNSA. The CDR3 nucleotides read TGTGCCAGCAGCTACGGGGGAAATGCTTTCTTT. Protein sequence: CASSYGGNAFF.

A few counts support this clonotype. CDR3 DNA sequence: TGCGCCAGCACCCCGGCGGGTAGCGGGAGGCAAGGCACAGATACGCAGTATTTT. The encoded protein is CASTPAGSGRQGTDTQYF. V is TRBV5-1 and J is TRBJ2-3, with TRBD2 identical over 10 bases. V lost 6 bases and J lost 1; bases outside the gene matches: 14. Germline V lookup: CDR1 SGHRS, CDR2 YFSETQ. This CDR3 comprises 18 residues.

This clonotype was seen ten or more times. This chain connects TRBV20-1 to TRBJ2-7, with a tentative D call TRBD1 (5 bases). Germline CDR1 is DFQATT and CDR2 is SNEGSKA (reference sequence). V lost 5 bases, J lost 2 bases, and 13 bases lay in between. This CDR3 is 13 amino acids long. The CDR3 DNA reads as TGCAGTGCTTCCAGGGATAGTCCCTACGAGCAGTACTTC. It yields the protein CSASRDSPYEQYF.

This clonotype was observed many times. This chain joins TRBV7-8 and TRBJ1-1; D gene unclear. V lost 7 bases and J lost 0, with 12 bases in between. Germline CDR1 is SGHVS and CDR2 is FQNEAQ. This CDR3 has 14 residues. The CDR3 sequence: CASTLRGLNTEAFF. CDR3 bases: TGTGCCAGCACCCTTAGAGGTCTGAACACTGAAGCTTTCTTT.

This clonotype occurred a few times. The chain joins TRBV12-3 or TRBV12-4 to TRBJ2-4, with 7 bases identical to TRBD1. The CDR3 extends over 15 amino acids. Unmatched junction bases numbered 9, after V lost 5 bases and J lost 5 bases. This chain's CDR3 is CASSVSGTEENIQYF. The CDR3 nucleotides are TGTGCCAGCAGTGTATCCGGGACAGAAGAAAACATTCAGTACTTC.

This clonotype was recorded many times. The rearrangement joins TRBV6-5 to TRBJ2-2; D is undetermined. Germline V lookup: CDR1 MNHEY, CDR2 SVGAGI. The ends were cut back, 4 bases at V and 0 bases at J, with 12 bases in the middle. This CDR3 comprises 16 residues. The CDR3 region has the DNA TGTGCCAGCAGTTTCGACGGCGCTACGAACACCGGGGAGCTGTTTTTT. Translating it yields CASSFDGATNTGELFF.

This clonotype was detected many times. The chain recombines TRBV6-1 with TRBJ2-6, with D perhaps TRBD2 (5 bases). The V and J ends lost 6 bases and 0 bases respectively, with 9 bases between them. This CDR3 is built from 15 residues. Germline loops: CDR1 MNHNS, CDR2 SASEGT. The CDR3: CASSQRGSGANVLTF. In DNA form, the CDR3 reads TGTGCCAGCAGCCAACGGGGCTCTGGGGCCAACGTCCTGACTTTC.

The J gene is TRBJ1-6, the V gene TRBV10-3; 8 bases fit TRBD1. CDR3 size: 15 residues. Germline values: CDR1 ENHRY, CDR2 SYGVKD. V lost 6 bases and J lost 6; bases outside the gene matches: 7. CDR3 sequence reads: CAISPLGQGNSPLHF. DNA for the CDR3: TGTGCCATCAGCCCTCTTGGACAGGGTAATTCACCCCTCCACTTT.

This clonotype came up many times. The chain joins TRBV28 to TRBJ1-5; D unresolved. The CDR3 contains 16 residues. Per germline, CDR1 MDHEN and CDR2 SYDVKM. Trimming stripped 6 bases from V and 0 bases from J, with 15 bases between. The DNA of the CDR3 is TGTGCCAGCAGCCCAGGCCGGTTATATAGCAATCAGCCCCAGCATTTT. The encoded protein is CASSPGRLYSNQPQHF. Using reference TRBV28 and TRBJ1-5 for the parts outside the CDR3, the full variable domain is DVKVTQSSRYLVKRTGEKVFLECVQDMDHENMFWYRQDPGLGLRLIYFSYDVKMKEKGDIPEGYSVSREKKERFSLILESASTNQTSMYLCASSPGRLYSNQPQHFGDGTRLSIL.

This clonotype was detected many times. The germline gene is not matched at one end of the junction; a read error may be the cause. This chain links TRBV7-2 with TRBJ2-1, with D perhaps TRBD2 (5 bases). The length of the CDR3 is 15 residues. The germline CDR1 and CDR2 sequences are SGHTA and FQGNSA. This CDR3 reads CAGSTRTSTYNEQFF. The DNA of the CDR3 is TGTGCCGGCAGCACACGGACTTCTACCTACAATGAGCAGTTCTTC.

J is TRBJ2-4 and V is TRBV3-1, with D perhaps TRBD2 (6 bases). The V end lost 0 bases, the J end lost 0 bases, and 6 bases lay between the germline ends. CDR1 is LGHDT, CDR2 YNNKEL, per germline (reference sequence). The CDR3 has 15 residues. The DNA of the CDR3 is TGTGCCAGCAGCCAAGAGGGGGGAGCCAAAAACATTCAGTACTTC. Translating gives CASSQEGGAKNIQYF. The full variable domain, rest sourced from reference TRBV3-1 and TRBJ2-4, is DTAVSQTPKYLVTQMGNDKSIKCEQNLGHDTMYWYKQDSKKFLKIMFSYNNKELIINETVPNRFSPKSPDKAHLNLHINSLELGDSAVYFCASSQEGGAKNIQYFGAGTRLSVL.